What follows are 13 T cell receptor beta chains derived from one specimen sequenced in a study of tumor-infiltrating lymphocytes in oesophageal squamous cell carcinoma. TCRdb reprocessed the PCR reads via MiXCR and lists one record per CDR3 protein. The data contain 9,500 to 15,000 distinct CDR3 sequences, 56% of them singletons. Sequencing was carried out using esophageal tumor tissue. The receptors stem from a female donor with esophageal squamous cell carcinoma.

This clonotype was seen many times. This rearrangement joins TRBV7-3 to TRBJ2-1, with a tentative D call TRBD2 (6 bases). Germline CDR1 and CDR2: SGHTA and FQGTGA. This CDR3 region has 15 residues. V was pared by 4 bases and J by 5 bases, with 15 bases between. CDR3 in DNA: TGTGCCAGCAGCTCCGGGCGGGACCTACACAATGAGCAGTTCTTC. This codes for CASSSGRDLHNEQFF.

The gene calls are TRBV10-3 and TRBJ2-1; D possibly matches TRBD1 or TRBD2 (6 bases each). The J call is doubtful: the DNA matches TRBJ2-7 better. Germline V CDR1 and CDR2: ENHRY, SYGVKD. The CDR3 totals 15 residues. DNA of the CDR3: TGTGCCATCAGGGAACAGGGAGGAAATTCCTACGAGCAGTACTTC. This translates into CAIREQGGNSYEQYF.

A single count supports this clonotype. The chain carries TRBV28 and TRBJ2-5, with D maybe TRBD2 (6 bases). The J call may be incorrect, as the DNA end agrees better with TRBJ2-7. Germline assignment: CDR1 MDHEN and CDR2 SYDVKM. CDR3 length: 14 amino acids. The CDR3 sequence is CASSYPGGPYEQYF. For the CDR3, the DNA is TGTGCCAGCAGTTACCCCGGGGGTCCCTACGAGCAGTACTTC.

A single count supports this clonotype. J is TRBJ2-1 and V is TRBV10-1; no clear D. The J call may be incorrect, as the DNA end agrees better with TRBJ2-7. Germline V gives CDR1 WNHNN, CDR2 SYGVQD (reference sequence). CDR3 length: 10 amino acids. The CDR3: CASRAVMQYF. The CDR3, as DNA: TGCGCCAGCAGAGCCGTAATGCAGTACTTC.

This chain joins TRBV4-1 and TRBJ2-5; 11 bases match TRBD1. The tail of the sequence fits TRBJ2-1 better, so the J call may be wrong. Germline lookup yields CDR1 MGHRA and CDR2 YSYEKL. The CDR3 totals 17 residues. Written as DNA, the CDR3 is TGCGCCAGCAGCCAAGCGACCGGGACAGGGGGCTACAATGAGCAGTTCTTC. It specifies CASSQATGTGGYNEQFF.

The rearrangement links TRBV6-1 to TRBJ2-2; the D gene is possibly TRBD1 (5 bases). Trimming removed 4 bases from V and 4 bases from J, with 10 bases in between. There are 14 residues in the CDR3. Germline lookup yields CDR1 MNHNS and CDR2 SASEGT. CDR3 sequence: CASSGQGFTGELFF. CDR3 nucleotide sequence: TGTGCCAGCAGTGGGCAGGGATTCACCGGGGAGCTGTTTTTT.

This chain uses TRBV7-6 with TRBJ1-2, with D tentatively TRBD1 (5 bases). Germline assignment: CDR1 SGHVS and CDR2 FNYEAQ. The V end was cut by 4 bases, the J end by 14 bases, with 17 bases between. The CDR3 extends over 12 amino acids. CDR3 DNA sequence: TGTGCCAGCAGCTACCCGGCCGGGACTAAAACCTTC. Residues: CASSYPAGTKTF. Filled out from reference TRBV7-6 and TRBJ1-2, the complete variable domain reads GAGVSQSPRYKVTKRGQDVALRCDPISGHVSLYWYRQALGQGPEFLTYFNYEAQQDKSGLPNDRFSAERPEGSISTLTIQRTEQRDSAMYRCASSYPAGTKTFGSGTRLTVV.

The CDR3: CASSLEGFDEQYF. The CDR3 DNA reads as TGTGCCAGCAGCTTAGAGGGGTTTGACGAGCAGTACTTC. V is TRBV7-4 and J is TRBJ2-5, with a weak D call TRBD1 (5 bases). The J call is uncertain, as TRBJ2-7 better fits the DNA end. Germline V gene sequence: CDR1 SGHVT, CDR2 SQSDAQ. The CDR3 runs to 13 residues.

A few counts support this clonotype. This chain uses TRBV7-6 with TRBJ2-5; D tentatively reads TRBD1 or TRBD2 (6 bases each). Germline-derived CDR1 and CDR2 are SGHVS and FNYEAQ. Deletions cut 0 bases from V and 2 bases from J, with 13 bases between. The CDR3 runs to 16 residues. Written as DNA, the CDR3 is TGTGCCAGCAGCTTAGCGGGGGGCGTCCTTCAAGAGACCCAGTACTTC. Translated, it gives CASSLAGGVLQETQYF. Combining the CDR3 with reference TRBV7-6 and TRBJ2-5 gives the whole variable domain GAGVSQSPRYKVTKRGQDVALRCDPISGHVSLYWYRQALGQGPEFLTYFNYEAQQDKSGLPNDRFSAERPEGSISTLTIQRTEQRDSAMYRCASSLAGGVLQETQYFGPGTRLLVL.

This clonotype is large. This sequence joins TRBV5-1 and TRBJ2-5; tentative D call: TRBD2 (6 bases). The CDR3 covers 14 residues. Germline values: CDR1 SGHRS, CDR2 YFSETQ. Trimming stripped 2 bases from V and 4 bases from J, with 12 bases between. CDR3 DNA: TGCGCCAGCAGCTTTGGCGGGGACGGAGAGACCCAGTACTTC. It specifies CASSFGGDGETQYF. The entire variable domain, with the rest obtained from reference TRBV5-1 and TRBJ2-5, is as follows: KAGVTQTPRYLIKTRGQQVTLSCSPISGHRSVSWYQQTPGQGLQFLFEYFSETQRNKGNFPGRFSGRQFSNSRSEMNVSTLELGDSALYLCASSFGGDGETQYFGPGTRLLVL.

The chain combines TRBV7-3 with TRBJ2-1, with D uncertain. Germline loops: CDR1 SGHTA, CDR2 FQGTGA. Trimming stripped 6 bases from V and 4 bases from J, with 13 bases between. The CDR3 spans 14 residues. The CDR3 nucleotides are TGTGCCAGCAGTCCAGAGACCAGTTACAATGAGCAGTTCTTC. Residues: CASSPETSYNEQFF.

Remarks on this clonotype: A read error may explain this, as a much larger clone is one base away. The rearrangement uses TRBV12-3 or TRBV12-4 and TRBJ2-7; TRBD1 aligns across 7 bases. Trimming removed 2 bases from V and 6 bases from J; junction bases left unmatched: 7. The CDR3 spans 14 residues. The CDR3 protein is CASSLRGPRGEQYF. CDR3 in DNA: TGTGCCAGCAGTTTAAGGGGGCCGAGGGGCGAGCAGTACTTC.

The chain couples TRBV27 to TRBJ2-7; TRBD2 matches at 10 bases. The J call is uncertain, as TRBJ2-1 better fits the DNA end. This CDR3 has 17 amino acids. Per the germline V gene, CDR1 is MNHEY and CDR2 is SMNVEV (reference sequence). CDR3 amino acids: CASSLKAGGGKYNEQFF. In nucleotides, the CDR3 is TGTGCCAGCAGTCTCAAAGCGGGAGGGGGCAAATACAATGAGCAGTTCTTC.